What follows are 30 T cell receptor beta chains derived from one specimen sequenced in a study of blood T cell repertoires in COVID-19. The assay was immunoSEQ multiplex PCR, and TCRdb's table has in-frame clones only and misses some. The table records approximately 330,000 clones, 80% to 90% of them present only once. Sample: peripheral blood. The source is a man aged 30-40 years with COVID-19, enrolled during active disease.

The chain joins TRBV10-3 to TRBJ1-5; 10 nucleotides match TRBD1. Looked up from germline, CDR1 is ENHRY and CDR2 is SYGVKD. This CDR3 spans 18 amino acids. V shed 3 bases and J 0 bases; nucleotides not matched to a gene: 8. The CDR3 DNA sequence: TGTGCCATCAGTGACTCGGACAGGGGGGCGAATAGCAATCAGCCCCAGCATTTT. Translation: CAISDSDRGANSNQPQHF.

The chain couples TRBV7-9 to TRBJ1-1, with TRBD1 identical over 8 bases. The CDR3 has 14 residues. Germline-derived CDR1 and CDR2 are SEHNR and FQNEAQ (reference sequence). Trimming removed 6 bases from V and 5 bases from J; junction bases left unmatched: 8. The chain's CDR3 is CASSLQGEVTEAFF. The CDR3 bases are TGTGCCAGCAGTTTACAGGGGGAGGTGACTGAAGCTTTCTTT.

The chain employs TRBV4-1 and TRBJ1-4; unclear D gene. CDR1 is MGHRA, CDR2 YSYEKL, per germline. This CDR3 contains 15 residues. V was pared by 4 bases and J by 0 bases, with 9 bases between. This CDR3 is CASSRAGATNEKLFF. CDR3 nucleotides: TGCGCCAGCAGCCGAGCGGGTGCAACTAATGAAAAACTGTTTTTT.

The rearrangement uses TRBV6-2 or TRBV6-3 and TRBJ2-5, with TRBD2 matching over 10 bases. Trimming removed 2 bases from V and 5 bases from J; junction bases left unmatched: 17. Germline assignment: CDR1 MNHEY and CDR2 SVGEGT. The CDR3 length is 19 residues. The DNA of the CDR3 is TGTGCCAGCAGTTACCGTTTGCTCGGGACTAGCGACCCTCGGGAGACCCAGTACTTC. This codes for CASSYRLLGTSDPRETQYF.

The V call is TRBV7-2, the J call TRBJ2-3, with TRBD1 as a possible D gene (6 bases). The CDR3 totals 13 residues. In germline, CDR1 is SGHTA, CDR2 FQGNSA. The V gene lost 3 bases and the J gene lost 3 bases, with 7 bases spanning the gap. CDR3 amino acids: CASSLGATDTQYF. Written as DNA, the CDR3 is TGTGCCAGCAGCTTGGGGGCTACAGATACGCAGTATTTT.

This rearrangement joins TRBV11-2 to TRBJ2-3; D might be TRBD2 (6 bases). V shed 4 bases and J shed 5 bases, with 13 bases lying between them. Germline V CDR1 and CDR2: SGHAT, FQNNGV. There are 14 residues in the CDR3. This chain's CDR3 is CASSSRGFVDTQYF. CDR3 coding DNA: TGTGCCAGCAGCTCCCGGGGGTTTGTAGATACGCAGTATTTT.

This clone was detected once. The chain recombines TRBV28 with TRBJ1-4, with D perhaps TRBD1 (6 bases). The CDR3 covers 15 residues. Trimming shortened V by 7 bases and J by 8 bases, and 20 bases separated the two germline ends. Germline CDR1 is MDHEN and CDR2 is SYDVKM. The CDR3 nucleotides are TGTGCCAGCAACTACATCAGGGACAAGCGAGAAAAACTGTTTTTT. Translation: CASNYIRDKREKLFF.

The chain uses TRBV15 and TRBJ1-1, with D uncertain. The V end was cut by 0 bases, the J end by 3 bases, with 8 bases between. This CDR3 region has 14 residues. Germline CDR1 reads LNHNV; CDR2 reads YYDKDF (reference sequence). The CDR3 DNA reads TGTGCCACCAGCAGAGATTTGAGGGACACTGAAGCTTTCTTT. Translated, it gives CATSRDLRDTEAFF. The entire variable domain, with the rest obtained from reference TRBV15 and TRBJ1-1, is as follows: DAMVIQNPRYQVTQFGKPVTLSCSQTLNHNVMYWYQQKSSQAPKLLFHYYDKDFNNEADTPDNFQSRRPNTSFCFLDIRSPGLGDTAMYLCATSRDLRDTEAFFGQGTRLTVV.

The V gene is TRBV27, the J gene TRBJ2-1; 9 bases are a match to TRBD1. The J segment lost 4 bases and the V segment lost 4 bases, leaving 8 bases of the junction unmatched. The CDR3 totals 16 residues. Germline V gene data show CDR1 as MNHEY and CDR2 as SMNVEV (reference sequence). CDR3 protein: CASSSPGTGPYNEQFF. The CDR3 nucleotides read TGTGCCAGCAGTTCGCCCGGGACAGGGCCTTACAATGAGCAGTTCTTC.

V usage is TRBV4-3 and J usage is TRBJ2-2; 12 nucleotides line up with TRBD2. Germline V gives CDR1 LGHNA, CDR2 YSLEER. J lost 0 bases, V lost 4 bases, and 6 bases had no gene match. The length of the CDR3 is 18 residues. Here the CDR3 DNA reads TGCGCCAGCAGCCCCCGGACTAGCGGGGTCTCGAACACCGGGGAGCTGTTTTTT. It yields the protein CASSPRTSGVSNTGELFF.

The V gene is TRBV10-3, the J gene TRBJ1-2, with a possible D match to TRBD1 (5 bases). V lost 10 bases and J 4 bases, leaving 10 bases between the germline ends. Looked up from germline, CDR1 is ENHRY and CDR2 is SYGVKD. The CDR3 contains 11 residues. CDR3 region: CATDGGYGYTF. The CDR3 DNA follows: TGTGCCACCGACGGGGGCTATGGCTACACCTTC.

The genes are TRBV6-2 or TRBV6-3 and TRBJ2-6; a weak D match, TRBD1 (5 bases). The CDR3 has 14 amino acids. Deletions cut 6 bases from V and 5 bases from J, with 11 bases between. Germline values: CDR1 MNHEY, CDR2 SVGEGT. The CDR3 loop is CASSDSVRANVLTF. CDR3 sequence (DNA): TGTGCCAGCAGCGACAGCGTCCGGGCCAACGTCCTGACTTTC.

The V call is TRBV12-5, the J call TRBJ2-5; 8 bases fit TRBD1. V shed 7 bases, J shed 5 bases, and the junction held 15 bases outside the gene matches. The CDR3 has 16 amino acids. Germline V gene data show CDR1 as LGHNT and CDR2 as FRNRAP. CDR3 sequence: CASAPGQDPWRETQYF. CDR3 nucleotides: TGTGCTAGTGCCCCGGGACAGGATCCCTGGAGGGAGACCCAGTACTTC.

This rearrangement joins TRBV10-3 to TRBJ2-1; TRBD2 aligns across 9 bases. J was trimmed by 7 bases and V by 0 bases; bases with no gene match: 10. Germline V gives CDR1 ENHRY, CDR2 SYGVKD. The CDR3 loop spans 17 amino acids. This CDR3 is CAISESNAGGLGNEQFF. CDR3 bases: TGTGCCATCAGTGAGTCGAACGCGGGGGGGCTCGGGAATGAGCAGTTCTTC.

The chain recombines TRBV5-1 with TRBJ2-7; 7 bases match TRBD1. The CDR3 consists of 15 residues. Looked up from germline, CDR1 is SGHRS and CDR2 is YFSETQ. Trimming cost V 3 bases and J 4 bases; bases outside gene matches: 10. The CDR3 nucleotides are TGCGCCAGCAGCTCGATGGGGACAGAGTATTACGAGCAGTACTTC. Translation: CASSSMGTEYYEQYF.

The CDR3 loop is CASSFRLAGYGTDTQYF. The CDR3 region has the DNA TGTGCCAGCAGCTTTCGACTAGCGGGGTATGGCACAGATACGCAGTATTTT. The chain recombines TRBV5-4 with TRBJ2-3, with 11 nucleotides matching TRBD2. With V trimmed by 2 bases and J by 1 base, 6 bases remained unmatched. The length of the CDR3 is 17 residues. CDR1 and CDR2 from the germline V gene are SGHNT and YYREEE (reference sequence).

The chain is built from TRBV28 and TRBJ2-3, with D tentatively TRBD2 (6 bases). There are 14 residues in the CDR3. Germline V CDR1 and CDR2: MDHEN, SYDVKM. V lost 5 bases and J lost 4, with 13 bases in between. CDR3 coding DNA: TGTGCCAGCAGTAGCCGGGGGTCGTCAGATACGCAGTATTTT. Translated, it gives CASSSRGSSDTQYF.

The chain links TRBV4-3 to TRBJ1-2; D may be TRBD1 (6 bases). V lost 3 bases, J lost 0 bases, and 11 bases lay in between. The CDR3 spans 15 residues. The V gene's germline CDR1 is LGHNA and CDR2 YSLEER. The DNA for the CDR3 is TGCGCCAGCAGCCACCAACGGACAGCTAACTATGGCTACACCTTC. It yields the protein CASSHQRTANYGYTF.

The chain employs TRBV10-3 and TRBJ1-2, with 7 bases identical to TRBD1. The CDR3 length is 14 residues. With V trimmed by 6 bases and J by 0 bases, 4 bases remained unmatched. The germline V gene encodes CDR1 ENHRY and CDR2 SYGVKD. The CDR3 bases are TGTGCCATCAGCGGACAGGTTTCTAACTATGGCTACACCTTC. It specifies CAISGQVSNYGYTF.

This rearrangement joins TRBV11-3 to TRBJ2-5, with 10 positions matching TRBD1. The CDR3 totals 15 residues. Germline V lookup: CDR1 SGHNT, CDR2 YENEEA. Trimming removed 3 bases from V and 3 bases from J; junction bases left unmatched: 4. The CDR3 region is CASSLGGTGEETQYF. The CDR3 nucleotides read TGTGCCAGCAGCTTGGGGGGGACAGGGGAAGAGACCCAGTACTTC.

This clone was observed a few times. This sequence joins TRBV6-5 and TRBJ2-1; tentative D call: TRBD2 (5 bases). V gave up 6 bases and J gave up 1 base, with 13 bases separating them. The CDR3 extends over 15 amino acids. Germline values: CDR1 MNHEY, CDR2 SVGAGI. The CDR3 sequence is CASSPDFPSYNEQFF. The CDR3 DNA is TGTGCCAGCAGCCCGGACTTCCCGTCCTACAATGAGCAGTTCTTC.

DNA for the CDR3: TGCAGTGCTCGTGGCCCGGGACTAGCGGGAGGCGGGGGGTACTTC. Translated, it gives CSARGPGLAGGGGYF. The chain uses TRBV20-1 and TRBJ2-7; TRBD2 agrees at 15 bases. Per the germline V gene, CDR1 is DFQATT and CDR2 is SNEGSKA (reference sequence). The CDR3 sequence is 15 residues long. Unmatched junction bases numbered 14, after V lost 5 bases and J lost 12 bases.

The chain couples TRBV6-4 to TRBJ1-1; 7 nucleotides line up with TRBD1. Germline-derived CDR1 and CDR2 are MRHNA and SNTAGT. The CDR3 has 14 amino acids. Trimming cost V 6 bases and J 6 bases; bases outside gene matches: 10. CDR3: CASRPGQDTPEAFF. The CDR3 DNA sequence: TGTGCCAGCAGACCCGGACAGGACACCCCTGAAGCTTTCTTT.

V usage is TRBV2 and J usage is TRBJ1-2; 7 nucleotides agree with TRBD1. CDR3 size: 16 residues. Trimming removed 7 bases from V and 2 bases from J; junction bases left unmatched: 13. Germline V gene data show CDR1 as SNHLY and CDR2 as FYNNEI. DNA for the CDR3: TGTGCCAGCACCTCACATCCGGGACAGCTCAACTATGGCTACACCTTC. The encoded protein is CASTSHPGQLNYGYTF.

The V gene is TRBV2, the J gene TRBJ1-3, with D unclear. The CDR3 is 12 residues long. Trimming pared 5 bases from V and 4 bases from J, leaving 6 bases between. Germline lookup yields CDR1 SNHLY and CDR2 FYNNEI. CDR3 loop: CASSSVGNTIYF. CDR3 nucleotide sequence: TGTGCCAGCAGTAGCGTGGGAAACACCATATATTTT.

The chain uses TRBV3-1 (or the pseudogene TRBV3-2) and TRBJ1-6; 9 nucleotides match TRBD1. The trim removed 1 base at V and 10 bases at J, leaving 5 bases unmatched. This CDR3 region has 15 residues. CDR1 and CDR2 (germline): LGHDT, YNNKEL (reference sequence). The CDR3 loop is CASSQGGTGRSPLHF. The CDR3 region has the DNA TGTGCCAGCAGCCAAGGGGGGACAGGGCGGTCACCCCTCCACTTT.

The V call is TRBV2, the J call TRBJ2-5, with D possibly matching TRBD1 (5 bases). Trimming took off 6 bases at V and 4 bases at J, with 12 bases between the two ends. The length of the CDR3 is 13 residues. Looked up from germline, CDR1 is SNHLY and CDR2 is FYNNEI. The CDR3 DNA reads as TGTGCCAGCAGGAGACAGACCGGAGAGACCCAGTACTTC. It is translated as CASRRQTGETQYF.

The V and J genes are TRBV9 and TRBJ2-7; a possible D gene is TRBD1 (6 bases). The germline CDR1 and CDR2 sequences are SGDLS and YYNGEE. Trimming shortened V by 4 bases and J by 2 bases, and 13 bases separated the two germline ends. CDR3 length equals 14 residues. The chain's CDR3 is CASSLMTGPYEQYF. CDR3 bases: TGTGCCAGCAGCCTTATGACAGGTCCCTACGAGCAGTACTTC.

This chain uses TRBV19 with TRBJ2-3, with D unresolved. V dropped 3 bases and J dropped 6 bases, with 10 bases sitting between them. Per the germline V gene, CDR1 is LNHDA and CDR2 is SQIVND (reference sequence). The CDR3 runs 13 residues. The CDR3 coding sequence is TGTGCCAGTAGTATTCTTCCTCCGGATACGCAGTATTTT. Translation: CASSILPPDTQYF.

The table lists this clone with a few counts. The chain recombines TRBV15 with TRBJ2-3; maybe TRBD1 (5 bases). V lost 1 base, J lost 6 bases, and 11 bases lay in between. The CDR3 covers 14 residues. Germline CDR1 reads LNHNV; CDR2 reads YYDKDF (reference sequence). CDR3 protein: CATSRVDTQDTQYF. The CDR3 DNA reads TGTGCCACCAGCAGAGTGGACACACAGGATACGCAGTATTTT.